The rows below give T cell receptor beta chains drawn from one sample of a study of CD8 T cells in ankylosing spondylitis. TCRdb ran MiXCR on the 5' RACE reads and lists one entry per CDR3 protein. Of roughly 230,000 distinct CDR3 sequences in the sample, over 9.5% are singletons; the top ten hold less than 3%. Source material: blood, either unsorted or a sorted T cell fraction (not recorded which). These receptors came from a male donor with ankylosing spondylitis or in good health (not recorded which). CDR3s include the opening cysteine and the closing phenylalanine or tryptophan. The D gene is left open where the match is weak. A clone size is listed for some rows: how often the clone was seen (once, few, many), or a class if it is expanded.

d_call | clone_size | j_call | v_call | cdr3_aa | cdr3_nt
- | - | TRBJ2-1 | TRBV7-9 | CASSLDPTDVRGNEQFF | TGTGCCAGCAGCTTGGATCCGACGGACGTTAGGGGCAATGAGCAGTTCTTC
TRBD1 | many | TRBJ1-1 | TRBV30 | CAWSWRGGSTGEAFF | TGTGCCTGGAGTTGGAGAGGGGGCTCGACTGGTGAAGCTTTCTTT
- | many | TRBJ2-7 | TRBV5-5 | CASSLALLGFGEQYF | TGTGCCAGCAGCTTGGCCCTGTTAGGTTTTGGCGAGCAGTACTTC
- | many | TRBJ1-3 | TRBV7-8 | CASSLAGQGNTIYF | TGTGCCAGCAGCTTAGCGGGGCAGGGGAACACCATATATTTT
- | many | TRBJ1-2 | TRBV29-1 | CSVAPGGGGYTF | TGCAGCGTGGCTCCTGGGGGGGGAGGCTACACCTTC
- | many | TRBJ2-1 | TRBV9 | CASSAPGTQNEQFF | TGTGCCAGCAGCGCACCCGGGACCCAAAATGAGCAGTTCTTC
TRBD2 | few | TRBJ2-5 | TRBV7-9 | CASSLGGGVQETQYF | TGTGCCAGCAGCTTAGGCGGGGGGGTCCAAGAGACCCAGTACTTC
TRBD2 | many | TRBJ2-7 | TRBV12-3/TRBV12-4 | CASGQGGTSGSYEQYF | TGTGCCAGCGGACAAGGTGGTACTAGCGGTTCCTACGAGCAGTACTTC
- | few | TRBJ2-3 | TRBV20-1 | CSARVVAATDTQYF | TGCAGTGCTAGGGTTGTAGCGGCCACAGATACGCAGTATTTT
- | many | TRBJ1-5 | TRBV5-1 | CASSRGEGGQPQHF | TGCGCCAGCAGCCGCGGGGAGGGAGGTCAGCCCCAGCATTTT
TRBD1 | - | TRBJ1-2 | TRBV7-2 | CASSLEGTVNYGYTF | TGTGCCAGCAGCTTAGAAGGGACAGTTAACTATGGCTACACCTTC
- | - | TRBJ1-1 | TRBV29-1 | CSVGNPTEAFF | TGCAGCGTAGGAAACCCCACTGAAGCTTTCTTT
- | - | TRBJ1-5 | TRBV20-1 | CSARSPRASLVSNQPQHF | TGCAGTGCTAGGTCTCCTCGGGCCTCCCTGGTGAGCAATCAGCCCCAGCATTTT
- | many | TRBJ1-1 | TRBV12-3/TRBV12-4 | CASSLELGAEAFF | TGTGCCAGCAGTTTAGAGCTGGGGGCTGAAGCTTTCTTT
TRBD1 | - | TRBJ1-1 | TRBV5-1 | CASSAPGQMNTEAFF | TGCGCCAGCAGCGCCCCGGGACAGATGAACACTGAAGCTTTCTTT
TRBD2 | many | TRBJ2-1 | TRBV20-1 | CSACLGGSYNEQFF | TGCAGTGCTTGTCTGGGGGGGTCCTACAATGAGCAGTTCTTC
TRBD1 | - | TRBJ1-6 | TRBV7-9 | CASSLMARDRRNSPLHF | TGTGCCAGCAGCTTAATGGCGCGGGACAGAAGGAATTCACCCCTCCACTTT
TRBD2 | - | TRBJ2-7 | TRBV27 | CASSLVGWTRTYEQYF | TGTGCCAGCAGTTTAGTCGGTTGGACTAGGACCTACGAGCAGTACTTC
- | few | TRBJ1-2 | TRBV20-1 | CSTTAASNYGYTF | TGCAGCACCACCGCGGCCTCTAACTATGGCTACACCTTC
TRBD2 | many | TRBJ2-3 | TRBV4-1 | CASSPVRSGGADTQYF | TGCGCCAGCAGCCCCGTCCGAAGCGGGGGTGCAGATACGCAGTATTTT
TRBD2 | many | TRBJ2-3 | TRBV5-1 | CASSPERGAATDTQYF | TGCGCCAGCAGCCCTGAGCGGGGGGCGGCCACAGATACGCAGTATTTT
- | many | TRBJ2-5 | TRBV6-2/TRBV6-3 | CASNPGNMAETQYF | TGTGCCAGCAATCCGGGAAACATGGCGGAGACCCAGTACTTC